These 32 T cell receptor beta chains were sequenced from one sample in a study of control samples from healthy donors and cancer patients. Assay used: immunoSEQ multiplex PCR; TCRdb lists only in-frame clones, some missing. The profile shows over 55,000 clones, around 93% of them singletons. Sequencing input: PBMCs. These receptors all come from a man aged 25 to 40 with colorectal cancer.

The gene calls are TRBV5-1 and TRBJ2-2; the D is unclear. This CDR3 has 16 amino acids. Trimming took 2 bases from V and 1 from J, leaving 12 bases between them. Looked up from germline, CDR1 is SGHRS and CDR2 is YFSETQ. CDR3 region: CASSFLGWVNTGELFF. The DNA for the CDR3 is TGCGCCAGCAGCTTCCTCGGGTGGGTGAACACCGGGGAGCTGTTTTTT. The whole variable domain, filled in from reference TRBV5-1 and TRBJ2-2, reads KAGVTQTPRYLIKTRGQQVTLSCSPISGHRSVSWYQQTPGQGLQFLFEYFSETQRNKGNFPGRFSGRQFSNSRSEMNVSTLELGDSALYLCASSFLGWVNTGELFFGEGSRLTVL.

This chain links TRBV5-4 with TRBJ2-7, with D possibly TRBD1 on 6 matching bases. CDR3 length: 15 amino acids. Germline assignment: CDR1 SGHNT and CDR2 YYREEE (reference sequence). Deletions cut 7 bases from V and 1 base from J, with 18 bases between. The CDR3: CASSRGGAVSYEQYF. For the CDR3, the DNA is TGTGCCAGCTCCCGAGGGGGAGCGGTGTCCTACGAGCAGTACTTC.

The chain links TRBV6-4 to TRBJ2-2, with 7 bases that match TRBD2. Germline V CDR1 and CDR2: MRHNA, SNTAGT. J was trimmed by 5 bases and V by 6 bases; bases with no gene match: 6. The CDR3 totals 14 residues. In DNA form, the CDR3 reads TGTGCCAGCAGCCCGAGCGGGGATACCGGGGAGCTGTTTTTT. Translating gives CASSPSGDTGELFF.

The chain has TRBV11-2 and TRBJ1-2, with TRBD1 as a possible D gene (5 bases). The CDR3 has 15 residues. Trimming removed 5 bases from V and 4 bases from J, with 17 bases in between. Germline V CDR1 and CDR2: SGHAT, FQNNGV. The CDR3 region is CASSPRDGPGYGYTF. The CDR3 nucleotides read TGTGCCAGCAGCCCCCGGGACGGACCAGGCTATGGCTACACCTTC.

This clone appeared a single time. The chain has TRBV3-1 (or the pseudogene TRBV3-2) and TRBJ2-2; 10 bases line up with TRBD2. Germline values: CDR1 LGHDT, CDR2 YNNKEL (reference sequence). The CDR3 runs to 15 residues. Trimming removed 1 base from V and 4 bases from J; junction bases left unmatched: 0. CDR3 sequence (DNA): TGTGCCAGCAGCCAAGGGACTAGCGGCACCGGGGAGCTGTTTTTT. Its protein is CASSQGTSGTGELFF.

This clone has just a few counts. This chain uses TRBV6-5 with TRBJ1-4, with D unresolved. Trimming cost V 5 bases and J 0 bases, with 10 bases left between them. CDR1 is MNHEY and CDR2 is SVGAGI in the germline V gene. CDR3 length equals 15 residues. CDR3 in DNA: TGTGCCAGCAGTCCGACCTATGCAACTAATGAAAAACTGTTTTTT. It specifies CASSPTYATNEKLFF.

The chain recombines TRBV4-1 with TRBJ2-3; D gene unclear. V was trimmed by 1 base and J by 0 bases, leaving 5 bases between them. CDR3 length: 14 residues. CDR1 is MGHRA, CDR2 YSYEKL, per germline. The CDR3 DNA reads TGCGCCAGCAGCCAAGCTACTAGCACAGATACGCAGTATTTT. Amino acids: CASSQATSTDTQYF.

This sequence joins TRBV21-1 and TRBJ1-2. TRBV21-1 is described as a pseudogene. The CDR3 is 19 residues long. The DNA of the CDR3 is TGTGCCAGCAGCAAAGGGGGGGGTCTCAAAGGCTCGGGCAACTATGGCTACACCTTC. It specifies CASSKGGGLKGSGNYGYTF.

This clone is a singleton in its sample. The rearrangement links TRBV30 to TRBJ1-1; D not certain. The CDR3 runs 12 residues. CDR1 and CDR2 from the germline V gene are GTSNPN and SVGIG (reference sequence). Trimming took 2 bases from V and 1 from J, leaving 5 bases between them. The CDR3 nucleotides read TGTGCCTGGAGTTTCGGGAACACTGAAGCTTTCTTT. Protein sequence: CAWSFGNTEAFF.

The CDR3, as DNA: TGTGCCAGCACCTCTCGGGAGCATCTAAATGGCTACACCTTC. This sequence encodes CASTSREHLNGYTF. V gene TRBV3-1 (or the pseudogene TRBV3-2) combines with J gene TRBJ1-2; D is unclear. The germline V and J ends were trimmed by 7 bases and 6 bases, with 18 bases remaining between them. CDR1 is LGHDT, CDR2 YNNKEL, per germline (reference sequence). This CDR3 is 14 amino acids long.

The chain joins TRBV4-3 to TRBJ2-1; 8 positions agree with TRBD1. The germline gives CDR1 LGHNA, CDR2 YSLEER. V lost 0 bases and J lost 3; bases outside the gene matches: 4. The CDR3 has 16 amino acids. DNA for the CDR3: TGCGCCAGCAGCCAAGATGGAGGGACAGGCTACAATGAGCAGTTCTTC. Residues: CASSQDGGTGYNEQFF.

This sequence joins TRBV30 and TRBJ2-1, with no clear D. V gave up 0 bases and J gave up 8 bases, with 5 bases separating them. The CDR3 totals 11 residues. Germline assignment: CDR1 GTSNPN and CDR2 SVGIG (reference sequence). The CDR3 sequence: CAWSVRYEQFF. In nucleotides, the CDR3 is TGTGCCTGGAGTGTACGGTATGAGCAGTTCTTC.

The CDR3, as DNA: TGTGCCTGGGCCCGGGGTCGTTGGGTTTCGGACGGCTACACCTTC. It is translated as CAWARGRWVSDGYTF. The rearrangement links TRBV30 to TRBJ1-2; D is unresolved. Germline CDR1 and CDR2: GTSNPN and SVGIG (reference sequence). This CDR3 is built from 15 residues. V lost 5 bases to trimming and J lost 8 bases, with 24 bases between them.

This rearrangement joins TRBV10-2 to TRBJ2-1, with 10 nucleotides matching TRBD2. This CDR3 comprises 17 residues. Germline V gene data show CDR1 as WSHSY and CDR2 as SAAADI. J gave up 2 bases and V 5 bases, and 9 bases lay outside the gene matches. The CDR3 sequence is CASSMLLLAGTYNEQFF. DNA for the CDR3: TGCGCCAGCAGTATGCTATTACTAGCGGGAACCTACAATGAGCAGTTCTTC.

The genes are TRBV9 and TRBJ2-7; D gene uncertain. CDR1 is SGDLS, CDR2 YYNGEE, per germline. The CDR3 runs 13 residues. V lost 0 bases, J lost 5 bases, and 9 bases lay in between. CDR3 DNA: TGTGCCAGCAGCGTAGAAGTTTCCAACGAGCAGTACTTC. As protein: CASSVEVSNEQYF.

The count of this clone is one. The rearrangement uses TRBV6-5 and TRBJ1-1; D ambiguous. CDR3 size: 13 residues. CDR1 is MNHEY and CDR2 is SVGAGI in the germline V gene. Trimming shortened V by 11 bases and J by 0 bases, and 13 bases separated the two germline ends. CDR3 sequence reads: CAAGENMNTEAFF. CDR3 DNA sequence: TGTGCCGCCGGGGAAAACATGAACACTGAAGCTTTCTTT.

This clone was picked up one time. V and J are TRBV30 and TRBJ1-1; D is uncertain. The V and J ends lost 0 bases and 8 bases respectively, with 16 bases between them. Germline V gene sequence: CDR1 GTSNPN, CDR2 SVGIG (reference sequence). The CDR3 totals 14 residues. The CDR3 reads CAWSVLQAGQEAFF. CDR3 in DNA: TGTGCCTGGAGTGTACTTCAGGCCGGCCAGGAAGCTTTCTTT.

The rearrangement uses TRBV11-2 and TRBJ2-7; D could derive from TRBD1 or TRBD2 (5 bases each). V lost 6 bases to trimming and J lost 3 bases, with 12 bases between them. Germline V gives CDR1 SGHAT, CDR2 FQNNGV. The CDR3 sequence is 13 residues long. The CDR3 region has the DNA TGTGCCAGCAGTTGGGACGGAGGCTACGAGCAGTACGTC. Its protein product is CASSWDGGYEQYV.

The chain recombines TRBV4-2 with TRBJ2-2; TRBD1 aligns across 7 bases. The CDR3 extends over 15 amino acids. V shed 4 bases and J 1 base; nucleotides not matched to a gene: 3. Germline V gene data show CDR1 as LGHNA and CDR2 as YNFKEQ. The CDR3 here is CASSRGQLNTGELFF. The CDR3 DNA follows: TGTGCCAGCAGCCGGGGACAGTTGAACACCGGGGAGCTGTTTTTT.

This chain uses TRBV5-1 with TRBJ2-3; no firm D call. V was cut by 0 bases and J by 1 base, with 9 bases left in between. This CDR3 is built from 15 residues. CDR1 is SGHRS and CDR2 is YFSETQ in the germline V gene. CDR3 sequence (DNA): TGCGCCAGCAGCTTGGTTGGCGGAGGCACAGATACGCAGTATTTT. Translated, it gives CASSLVGGGTDTQYF.

The V call is TRBV6-6, the J call TRBJ2-3; a weak D match, TRBD2 (5 bases). The V and J ends lost 11 bases and 2 bases respectively, with 17 bases between them. The CDR3 is 14 amino acids. From germline, CDR1 is MNHNY and CDR2 SVGAGI (reference sequence). This CDR3 is CAAGEQTHTDTQYF. CDR3 coding DNA: TGTGCCGCCGGGGAACAGACTCACACAGATACGCAGTATTTT.

This clone was found once. The chain combines TRBV24-1 with TRBJ2-1; 9 bases map to TRBD1. The CDR3 consists of 14 residues. V shed 4 bases and J 6 bases; nucleotides not matched to a gene: 3. CDR1 is KGHDR, CDR2 SFDVKD, per germline. The CDR3 sequence: CATSESDRGNEQFF. CDR3 DNA sequence: TGTGCCACCAGTGAATCGGACAGGGGCAATGAGCAGTTCTTC.

The chain couples TRBV7-9 to TRBJ2-1; D perhaps matches TRBD1 (5 bases). The germline gives CDR1 SEHNR, CDR2 FQNEAQ (reference sequence). The CDR3 sequence is 15 residues long. V lost 0 bases to trimming and J lost 10 bases, with 16 bases between them. The CDR3 loop is CASSLAGAELWEQFF. The CDR3 DNA reads as TGTGCCAGCAGCTTAGCAGGGGCCGAACTATGGGAGCAGTTCTTC.

This chain connects TRBV25-1 to TRBJ1-2; D is unresolved. V lost 5 bases and J 4 bases, leaving 11 bases between the germline ends. CDR3 length equals 13 residues. Germline CDR1 MGHDK, CDR2 SYGVNS. The CDR3: CASSTQRTYGYTF. The CDR3 nucleotides are TGTGCCAGCAGTACCCAACGGACCTATGGCTACACCTTC.

The V call is TRBV30, the J call TRBJ1-2; maybe TRBD1 (6 bases). Germline V CDR1 and CDR2: GTSNPN, SVGIG (reference sequence). CDR3 length: 13 amino acids. V was pared by 3 bases and J by 4 bases, with 12 bases between. The CDR3 nucleotides read TGTGCCTGGAGACCCAGGGGACTCTATGGCTACACCTTC. Protein: CAWRPRGLYGYTF.

The chain links TRBV19 to TRBJ2-2; D remains ambiguous. This CDR3 has 12 residues. The germline CDR1 and CDR2 sequences are LNHDA and SQIVND (reference sequence). Trimming stripped 7 bases from V and 6 bases from J, with 9 bases between. The CDR3 sequence: CASKASPGELFF. The CDR3 DNA reads as TGTGCCAGTAAAGCCAGCCCCGGGGAGCTGTTTTTT.

This chain connects TRBV5-5 to TRBJ1-5; D gene ambiguous. V was cut by 0 bases and J by 6 bases, with 7 bases left in between. This CDR3 contains 13 residues. CDR1 is SGHKS, CDR2 YYEKEE, per germline (reference sequence). As DNA, the CDR3 is TGTGCCAGCAGCTTGGGGGGAGGTCAGCCCCAGCATTTT. The encoded protein is CASSLGGGQPQHF. The variable domain in full, completed from reference TRBV5-5 and TRBJ1-5, reads DAGVTQSPTHLIKTRGQQVTLRCSPISGHKSVSWYQQVLGQGPQFIFQYYEKEERGRGNFPDRFSARQFPNYSSELNVNALLLGDSALYLCASSLGGGQPQHFGDGTRLSIL.

The chain uses TRBV6-6 and TRBJ1-5; the D gene is possibly TRBD1 (5 bases). The CDR3 covers 14 residues. Trimming cost V 6 bases and J 4 bases, with 13 bases left between them. Germline V gene sequence: CDR1 MNHNY, CDR2 SVGAGI (reference sequence). In DNA form, the CDR3 reads TGTGCCAGCAGCCAGGGTGGGGGGAATCAGCCCCAGCATTTT. It is translated as CASSQGGGNQPQHF.

This rearrangement joins TRBV6-6 to TRBJ2-3; D call uncertain. Germline V CDR1 and CDR2: MNHNY, SVGAGI (reference sequence). This CDR3 spans 11 amino acids. Trimming removed 4 bases from V and 2 bases from J, with 1 base in between. The CDR3 DNA reads as TGTGCCAGCAGTTCCACAGATACGCAGTATTTT. It encodes CASSSTDTQYF.

This clone is a singleton in its sample. The rearrangement uses TRBV5-1 and TRBJ2-1; D possibly uses TRBD1 or TRBD2 (6 bases each). The CDR3 sequence is 17 residues long. From germline, CDR1 is SGHRS and CDR2 YFSETQ. V was cut by 5 bases and J by 9 bases, with 27 bases left in between. The CDR3 DNA follows: TGCGCCAGCAGACCCCCTTTGGTGCGCCGGGGGCGTAGTGAGCAGTTCTTC. Translation: CASRPPLVRRGRSEQFF. Together with reference TRBV5-1 and TRBJ2-1, the CDR3 gives the full variable domain: KAGVTQTPRYLIKTRGQQVTLSCSPISGHRSVSWYQQTPGQGLQFLFEYFSETQRNKGNFPGRFSGRQFSNSRSEMNVSTLELGDSALYLCASRPPLVRRGRSEQFFGPGTRLTVL.

The rearrangement uses TRBV6-2 or TRBV6-3 and TRBJ1-5; unclear D gene. This CDR3 spans 15 amino acids. Germline V lookup: CDR1 MNHEY, CDR2 SVGEGT. V lost 2 bases, J lost 2 bases, and 10 bases lay in between. CDR3 in DNA: TGTGCCAGCAGTTACCGAGGGCCGGGCAATCAGCCCCAGCATTTT. It is translated as CASSYRGPGNQPQHF.

The chain carries TRBV5-6 and TRBJ2-7; 11 bases are a match to TRBD1. The CDR3 sequence is 15 residues long. Looked up from germline, CDR1 is SGHDT and CDR2 is YYEEEE. The trim removed 4 bases at V and 3 bases at J, leaving 6 bases unmatched. The CDR3 loop reads CASSTGTGGLYEQYV. CDR3 in DNA: TGTGCCAGCAGCACCGGGACAGGGGGTCTCTACGAGCAGTACGTC.